This TCR beta chain is drawn from a study of cytomegalovirus exposure and HLA in healthy donors. In the study overall: Most genotyped donors, around 86% of more than 300, had Caucasian-associated genetic ancestry.

Whole-study results and caveats: TCR beta V- and J-gene trimming, according to a later analysis, was linked to a missense DCLRE1C variant. According to the study, 150 to 200 TCR beta chains were cytomegalovirus-associated. Immune exposure data for these donors was limited to CMV serostatus.

This clone was counted a single time. Its antigen is as yet unknown. The germline CDR1 and CDR2 sequences are MGHRA and YSYEKL. This CDR3 comprises 15 residues. Trimming took off 0 bases at V and 8 bases at J, with 14 bases between the two ends. In the PCR, 60 Vbeta and 13 Jbeta primers were used. Sequenced by immunoSEQ multiplex PCR; TCRdb stores in-frame clones only, minus some. This sample has 60,000 to 70,000 clones, with around 80% found just once. The clonotype comes from a woman aged 35 to 49 in good health and CMV-seropositive. The chain couples TRBV4-1 to TRBJ1-3, with D perhaps matching TRBD1 (6 bases). Sequencing used PBMCs. The CDR3 spells CASSQESGERHTIYF. CDR3 nucleotide sequence: TGCGCCAGCAGCCAAGAATCAGGGGAAAGACACACCATATATTTT.